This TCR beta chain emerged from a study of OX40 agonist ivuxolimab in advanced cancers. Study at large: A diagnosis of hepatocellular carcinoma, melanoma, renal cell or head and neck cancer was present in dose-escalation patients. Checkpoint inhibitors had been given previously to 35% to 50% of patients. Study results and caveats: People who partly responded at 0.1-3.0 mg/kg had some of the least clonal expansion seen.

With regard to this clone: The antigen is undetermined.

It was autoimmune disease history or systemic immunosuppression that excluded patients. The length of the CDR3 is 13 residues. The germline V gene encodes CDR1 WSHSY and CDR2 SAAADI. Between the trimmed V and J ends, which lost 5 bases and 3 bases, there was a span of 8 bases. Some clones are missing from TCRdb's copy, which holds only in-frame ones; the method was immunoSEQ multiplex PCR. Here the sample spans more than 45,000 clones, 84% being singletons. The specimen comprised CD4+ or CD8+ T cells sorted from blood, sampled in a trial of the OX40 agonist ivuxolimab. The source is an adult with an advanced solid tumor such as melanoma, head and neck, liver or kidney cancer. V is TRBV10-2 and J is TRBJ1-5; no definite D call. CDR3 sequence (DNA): TGCGCCAGCAGTACAAGTCTCAATCAGCCCCAGCATTTT. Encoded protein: CASSTSLNQPQHF.